This TCR beta chain derives from a study of post-analysis software for immune sequencing data. Turning to this clonotype: What it binds is not known.

Findings of the study overall: Higher frequency in patients than in controls was seen for about five TRBV segments, with TRBV5-6, TRBV5-1 and TRBV20-1 among them.

Presence of unique molecular identifiers characterized the TCR beta cDNA libraries. TCRdb fed the PCR reads into MiXCR, producing one record per CDR3 protein. The repertoire holds about 560,000 distinct CDR3 sequences, roughly 40% seen once, with more than 1.5% in the top ten. CDR3 size: 14 residues. Trimming left V 5 bases short and J 3 bases short, with 8 bases between. CDR1 and CDR2 (germline): SGHDN, FVKESK. The V call is TRBV14, the J call TRBJ1-6; D gene uncertain. The sequence derives from a girl aged 10-17 years with multiple sclerosis. Sequencing was carried out using blood. As DNA, the CDR3 is TGTGCCAGCAGCGGGCGAGGCTATAATTCACCCCTCCACTTT. Protein sequence: CASSGRGYNSPLHF.